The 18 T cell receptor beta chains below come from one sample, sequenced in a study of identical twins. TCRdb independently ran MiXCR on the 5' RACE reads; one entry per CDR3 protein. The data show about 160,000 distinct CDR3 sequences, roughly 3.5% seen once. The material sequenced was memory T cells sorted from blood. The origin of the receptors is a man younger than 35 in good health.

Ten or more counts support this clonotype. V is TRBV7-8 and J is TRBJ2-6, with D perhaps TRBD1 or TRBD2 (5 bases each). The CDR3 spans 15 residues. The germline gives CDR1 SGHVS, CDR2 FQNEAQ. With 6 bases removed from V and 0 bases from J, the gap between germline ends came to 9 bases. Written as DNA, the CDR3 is TGTGCCAGCAGGTGGGGGAACTCTGGGGCCAACGTCCTGACTTTC. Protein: CASRWGNSGANVLTF.

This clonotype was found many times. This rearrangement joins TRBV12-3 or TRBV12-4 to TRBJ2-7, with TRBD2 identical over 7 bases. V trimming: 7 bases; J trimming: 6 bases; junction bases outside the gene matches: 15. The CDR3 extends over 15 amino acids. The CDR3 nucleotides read TGTGCCAGCATTGTATCCGCGGGAGATAACTGCGAGCAGTACGTC. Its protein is CASIVSAGDNCEQYV.

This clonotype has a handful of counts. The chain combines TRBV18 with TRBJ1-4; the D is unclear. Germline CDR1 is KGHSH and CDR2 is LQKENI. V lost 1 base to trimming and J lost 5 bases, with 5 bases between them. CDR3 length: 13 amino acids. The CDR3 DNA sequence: TGTGCCAGCTCACCACAAGAGAATGAAAAACTGTTTTTT. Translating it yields CASSPQENEKLFF.

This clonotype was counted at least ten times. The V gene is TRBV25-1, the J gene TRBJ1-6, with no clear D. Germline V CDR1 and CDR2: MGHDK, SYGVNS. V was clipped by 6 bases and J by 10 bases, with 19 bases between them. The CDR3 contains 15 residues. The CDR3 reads CASRPYGVLGSPLHF. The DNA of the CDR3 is TGTGCCAGCAGACCTTACGGGGTTTTAGGATCACCCCTCCACTTT.

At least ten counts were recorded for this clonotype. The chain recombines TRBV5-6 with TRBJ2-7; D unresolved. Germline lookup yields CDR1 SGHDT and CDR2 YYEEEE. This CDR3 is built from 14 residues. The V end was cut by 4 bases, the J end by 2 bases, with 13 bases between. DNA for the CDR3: TGTGCCAGCAGCCAAGGATCGCTAGCCTACGAGCAGTACTTC. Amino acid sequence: CASSQGSLAYEQYF.

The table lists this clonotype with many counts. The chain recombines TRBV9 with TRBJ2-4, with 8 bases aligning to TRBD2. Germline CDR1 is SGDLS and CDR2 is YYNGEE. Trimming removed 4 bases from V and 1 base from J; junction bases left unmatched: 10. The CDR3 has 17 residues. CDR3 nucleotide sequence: TGTGCCAGCAGCCCGAGACGGGAGGGGAAGGCCAAAAACATTCAGTACTTC. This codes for CASSPRREGKAKNIQYF.

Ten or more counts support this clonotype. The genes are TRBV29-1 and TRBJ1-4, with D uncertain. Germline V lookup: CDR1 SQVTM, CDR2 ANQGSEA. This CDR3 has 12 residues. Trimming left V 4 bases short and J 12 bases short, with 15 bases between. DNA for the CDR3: TGCAGCGTTGGAAGCCCTATGGATGAACTGTTTTTT. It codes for CSVGSPMDELFF. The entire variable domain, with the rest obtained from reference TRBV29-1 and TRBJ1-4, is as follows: SAVISQKPSRDICQRGTSLTIQCQVDSQVTMMFWYRQQPGQSLTLIATANQGSEATYESGFVIDKFPISRPNLTFSTLTVSNMSPEDSSIYLCSVGSPMDELFFGSGTQLSVL.

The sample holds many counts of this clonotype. The DNA of the CDR3 is TGTGCCAGCAGTTTAGCGGATTTACTAGTTGGGGGTGAGCAGTATTTT. It yields the protein CASSLADLLVGGEQYF. The chain carries TRBV12-3 or TRBV12-4 and TRBJ2-3; D possibly matches TRBD1 or TRBD2 (5 bases each). This CDR3 is 16 amino acids long. Trimming pared 0 bases from V and 11 bases from J, leaving 21 bases between.

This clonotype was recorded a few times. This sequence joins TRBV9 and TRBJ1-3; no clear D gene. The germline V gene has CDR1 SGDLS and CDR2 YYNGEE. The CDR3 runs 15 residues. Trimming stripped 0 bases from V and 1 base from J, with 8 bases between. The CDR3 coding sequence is TGTGCCAGCAGCGTAGACCCAGGTTCTGGAAACACCATATATTTT. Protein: CASSVDPGSGNTIYF.

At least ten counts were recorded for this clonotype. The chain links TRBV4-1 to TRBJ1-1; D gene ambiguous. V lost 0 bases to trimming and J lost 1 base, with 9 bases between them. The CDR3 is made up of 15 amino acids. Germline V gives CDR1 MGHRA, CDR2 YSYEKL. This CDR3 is CASSQDIRTNTEAFF. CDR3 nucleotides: TGCGCCAGCAGCCAAGATATTAGGACGAACACTGAAGCTTTCTTT.

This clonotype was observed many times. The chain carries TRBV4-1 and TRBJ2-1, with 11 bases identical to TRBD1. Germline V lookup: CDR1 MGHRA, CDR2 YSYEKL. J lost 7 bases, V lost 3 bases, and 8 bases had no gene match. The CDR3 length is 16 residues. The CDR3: CASSHTGTGGRNEQFF. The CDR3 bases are TGCGCCAGCAGCCACACCGGGACAGGGGGTAGGAATGAGCAGTTCTTC.

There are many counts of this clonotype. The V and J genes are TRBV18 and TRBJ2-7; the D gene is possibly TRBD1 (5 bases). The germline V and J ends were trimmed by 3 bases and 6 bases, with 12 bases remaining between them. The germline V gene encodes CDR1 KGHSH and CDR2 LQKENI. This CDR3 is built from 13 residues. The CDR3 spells CASSPWGTGEQYV. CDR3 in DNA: TGTGCCAGCTCACCGTGGGGCACGGGCGAGCAGTACGTC.

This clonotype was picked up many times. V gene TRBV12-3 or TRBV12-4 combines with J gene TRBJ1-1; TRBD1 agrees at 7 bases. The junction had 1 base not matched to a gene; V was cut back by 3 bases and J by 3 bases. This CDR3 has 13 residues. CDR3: CASSLTGYTEAFF. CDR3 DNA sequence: TGTGCCAGCAGTTTGACAGGGTACACTGAAGCTTTCTTT.

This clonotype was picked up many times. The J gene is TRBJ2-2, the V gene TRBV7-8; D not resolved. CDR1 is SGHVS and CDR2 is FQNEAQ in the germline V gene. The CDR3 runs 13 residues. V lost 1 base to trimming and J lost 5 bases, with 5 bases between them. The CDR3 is CASSLVSTGELFF. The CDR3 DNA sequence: TGTGCCAGCAGCTTAGTTAGTACCGGGGAGCTGTTTTTT. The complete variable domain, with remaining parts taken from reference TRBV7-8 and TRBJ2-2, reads GAGVSQSPRYKVAKRGQDVALRCDPISGHVSLFWYQQALGQGPEFLTYFQNEAQLDKSGLPSDRFFAERPEGSVSTLKIQRTQQEDSAVYLCASSLVSTGELFFGEGSRLTVL.

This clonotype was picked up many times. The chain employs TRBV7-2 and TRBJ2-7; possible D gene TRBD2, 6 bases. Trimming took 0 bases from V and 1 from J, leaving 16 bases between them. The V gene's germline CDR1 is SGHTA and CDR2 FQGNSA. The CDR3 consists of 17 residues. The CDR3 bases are TGTGCCAGCAGCTTAGCGTCCTCGGCTAGCGTATCCTACGAGCAGTACTTC. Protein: CASSLASSASVSYEQYF.

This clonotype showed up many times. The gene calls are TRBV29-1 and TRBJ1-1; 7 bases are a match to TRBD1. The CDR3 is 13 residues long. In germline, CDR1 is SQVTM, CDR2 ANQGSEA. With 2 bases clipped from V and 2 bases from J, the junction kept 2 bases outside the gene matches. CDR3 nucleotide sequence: TGCAGCGTTGAACGACAGGGTAACACTGAAGCTTTCTTT. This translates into CSVERQGNTEAFF. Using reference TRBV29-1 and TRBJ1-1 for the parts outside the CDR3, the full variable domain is SAVISQKPSRDICQRGTSLTIQCQVDSQVTMMFWYRQQPGQSLTLIATANQGSEATYESGFVIDKFPISRPNLTFSTLTVSNMSPEDSSIYLCSVERQGNTEAFFGQGTRLTVV.

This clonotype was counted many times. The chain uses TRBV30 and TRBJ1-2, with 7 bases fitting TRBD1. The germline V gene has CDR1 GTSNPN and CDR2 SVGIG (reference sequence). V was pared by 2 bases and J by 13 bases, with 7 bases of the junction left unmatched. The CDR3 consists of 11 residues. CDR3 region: CAWSLGQVITF. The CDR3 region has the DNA TGTGCCTGGAGTCTCGGACAGGTGATCACCTTC.

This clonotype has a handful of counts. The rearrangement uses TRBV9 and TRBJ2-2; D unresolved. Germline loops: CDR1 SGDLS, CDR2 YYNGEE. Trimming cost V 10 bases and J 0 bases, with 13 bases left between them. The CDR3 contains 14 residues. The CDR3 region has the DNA TGTGCCTCCTCGACCCTTACGAACACCGGGGAGCTGTTTTTT. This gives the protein CASSTLTNTGELFF. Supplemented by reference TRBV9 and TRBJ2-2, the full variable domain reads DSGVTQTPKHLITATGQRVTLRCSPRSGDLSVYWYQQSLDQGLQFLIQYYNGEERAKGNILERFSAQQFPDLHSELNLSSLELGDSALYFCASSTLTNTGELFFGEGSRLTVL.